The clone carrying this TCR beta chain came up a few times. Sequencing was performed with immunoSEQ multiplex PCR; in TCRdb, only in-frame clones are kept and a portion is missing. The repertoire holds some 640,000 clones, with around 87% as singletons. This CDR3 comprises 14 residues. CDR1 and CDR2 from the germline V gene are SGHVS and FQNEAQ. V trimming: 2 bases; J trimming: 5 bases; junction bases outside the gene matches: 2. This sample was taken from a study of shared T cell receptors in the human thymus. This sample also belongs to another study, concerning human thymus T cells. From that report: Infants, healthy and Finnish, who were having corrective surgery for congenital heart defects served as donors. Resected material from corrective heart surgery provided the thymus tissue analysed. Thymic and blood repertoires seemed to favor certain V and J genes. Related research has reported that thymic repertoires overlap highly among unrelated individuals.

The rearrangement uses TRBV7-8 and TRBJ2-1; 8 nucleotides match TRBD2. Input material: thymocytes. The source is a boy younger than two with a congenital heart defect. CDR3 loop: CASSLRTSNNEQFF. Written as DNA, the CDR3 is TGTGCCAGCAGCTTAAGGACTAGCAACAATGAGCAGTTCTTC. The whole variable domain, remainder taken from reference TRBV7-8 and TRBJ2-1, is GAGVSQSPRYKVAKRGQDVALRCDPISGHVSLFWYQQALGQGPEFLTYFQNEAQLDKSGLPSDRFFAERPEGSVSTLKIQRTQQEDSAVYLCASSLRTSNNEQFFGPGTRLTVL.